The T cell receptor (beta chain) described here comes from a study of identical twins. Study findings and constraints: Within beta out-of-frame sequences, the excess sharing observed between twins was weaker.

To note about this clonotype: What it binds is not known.

The CDR3 sequence is 17 residues long. V lost 6 bases and J 2 bases, leaving 17 bases between the germline ends. Germline V lookup: CDR1 SEHNR, CDR2 FQNEAQ (reference sequence). TCRdb fed the 5' RACE reads into MiXCR, producing one record per CDR3 protein. The sample gives around 690,000 distinct CDR3 sequences, roughly 20% of which show up once; 4% to 4.5% is in the top ten. These data were likewise used in another study, on T cells expressing NK-cell markers. Per that paper: The eight sequenced donors comprised seven who were HCMV-seropositive and one who was seronegative. For a handful of donors, these clonotypes were likewise the leading ones in the CD3+CD56-NKG2C+ fraction. HCMV specificity of the expanded NKG2C+ T cell clones was not established.

Sequenced input: PBMCs. The chain combines TRBV7-9 with TRBJ2-6; D is perhaps TRBD2 (6 bases). The sequence was obtained from a woman aged 18-29 years in good health. CDR3 loop: CASSPSFRETGANVLTF. The CDR3 bases are TGTGCCAGCAGTCCCTCCTTCCGGGAGACTGGGGCCAACGTCCTGACTTTC. The complete variable domain, with remaining parts taken from reference TRBV7-9 and TRBJ2-6, reads DTGVSQNPRHKITKRGQNVTFRCDPISEHNRLYWYRQTLGQGPEFLTYFQNEAQLEKSRLLSDRFSAERPKGSFSTLEIQRTEQGDSAMYLCASSPSFRETGANVLTFGAGSRLTVL.